Listed here are 14 T cell receptor beta chains from one sample, sequenced in a study of cytomegalovirus exposure and HLA in healthy donors. The PCR was carried out with 60 Vbeta primers and 13 Jbeta primers. Produced via immunoSEQ multiplex PCR; TCRdb's table is partial and in-frame only. This sample has 200,000 to 250,000 clones, with about 84% found just once. Sequencing was carried out using PBMCs. The receptors stem from a human donor in good health.

This clone occurred a few times. This chain joins TRBV5-1 and TRBJ2-7; no firm D call. CDR3 length: 13 residues. Germline loops: CDR1 SGHRS, CDR2 YFSETQ. Trimming took off 3 bases at V and 11 bases at J, with 18 bases between the two ends. The CDR3 loop reads CASSSDGLSLEYF. CDR3 coding DNA: TGCGCCAGCAGCTCGGATGGGCTTTCCTTAGAGTACTTC.

This chain joins TRBV7-2 and TRBJ2-7; no clear D. Trimming pared 8 bases from V and 4 bases from J, leaving 12 bases between. The CDR3 runs to 12 residues. Per germline, CDR1 SGHTA and CDR2 FQGNSA. In nucleotides, the CDR3 is TGTGCCAGCCCATTGGGCTTTTACGAGCAGTACTTC. This codes for CASPLGFYEQYF.

V and J are TRBV28 and TRBJ1-2; TRBD1 might be the D (6 bases). Per the germline V gene, CDR1 is MDHEN and CDR2 is SYDVKM. The CDR3 sequence is 16 residues long. Trimming removed 3 bases from V and 0 bases from J, with 14 bases in between. The CDR3 DNA reads TGTGCCAGCAGTTTGCGACAGGCGGCGGCTAACTATGGCTACACCTTC. Translated, it gives CASSLRQAAANYGYTF.

The rearrangement links TRBV19 to TRBJ1-3; tentative D call: TRBD1 (5 bases). V lost 3 bases and J 4 bases, leaving 16 bases between the germline ends. The CDR3 is made up of 16 amino acids. CDR1 LNHDA and CDR2 SQIVND come from the germline V gene (reference sequence). CDR3 DNA sequence: TGTGCCAGTAGTATTCTTTGGCAGGGCGGAGGAAACACCATATATTTT. Its translation is CASSILWQGGGNTIYF.

This chain uses TRBV5-1 with TRBJ2-3; unclear D gene. Germline V CDR1 and CDR2: SGHRS, YFSETQ. V was shortened by 0 bases and J by 2 bases, with 10 bases between the two germline ends. The CDR3 extends over 15 amino acids. For the CDR3, the DNA is TGCGCCAGCAGCTTGGAGTTCAGGTACACAGATACGCAGTATTTT. Translation gives CASSLEFRYTDTQYF.

J is TRBJ2-1 and V is TRBV10-3; 7 nucleotides agree with TRBD1. Losses at the gene ends were 0 bases for V and 6 bases for J; bases not matched to a gene: 8. CDR3 length equals 16 residues. Germline assignment: CDR1 ENHRY and CDR2 SYGVKD. The CDR3 protein is CAISESYNHRGNEQFF. DNA for the CDR3: TGTGCCATCAGTGAGTCCTATAATCACAGGGGCAATGAGCAGTTCTTC.

J is TRBJ1-1 and V is TRBV6-1; no definite D call. Trimming cost V 5 bases and J 0 bases, with 7 bases left between them. Looked up from germline, CDR1 is MNHNS and CDR2 is SASEGT. The CDR3 consists of 13 residues. CDR3 amino acids: CASSILLNTEAFF. CDR3 DNA: TGTGCCAGCAGTATTCTCCTGAACACTGAAGCTTTCTTT.

The gene calls are TRBV29-1 and TRBJ2-3, with 10 bases identical to TRBD2. The CDR3 consists of 14 residues. From germline, CDR1 is SQVTM and CDR2 ANQGSEA. Trimming took 6 bases from V and 6 from J; bases not matched to a gene: 9. DNA of the CDR3: TGCAGCGTGGCTAGCGGGAGTAGTGCCGATACGCAGTATTTT. Translated, it gives CSVASGSSADTQYF.

The rearrangement joins TRBV27 to TRBJ1-3; D perhaps matches TRBD1 (6 bases). Germline CDR1 MNHEY, CDR2 SMNVEV (reference sequence). The V gene lost 5 bases and the J gene lost 2 bases, with 10 bases spanning the gap. This CDR3 is 14 amino acids long. In DNA, the CDR3 is TGTGCCAGCAGTAGAGGGGGGGCTGGAAACACCATATATTTT. Its translation is CASSRGGAGNTIYF.

The CDR3 sequence: CASSRDRITGNTIYF. CDR3 nucleotides: TGTGCCAGCAGTCGGGATCGAATAACAGGAAACACCATATATTTT. The chain carries TRBV28 and TRBJ1-3, with no clear D. This CDR3 spans 15 amino acids. The V end was cut by 5 bases, the J end by 4 bases, with 15 bases between. Germline CDR1 MDHEN, CDR2 SYDVKM.

This sequence joins TRBV19 and TRBJ2-5, with 10 positions matching TRBD2. The CDR3 extends over 13 amino acids. The germline V gene has CDR1 LNHDA and CDR2 SQIVND (reference sequence). Written as DNA, the CDR3 is TGTGCTTCAAGCGGGAGGGCTCAAGAGACCCAGTACTTC. This translates into CASSGRAQETQYF.

V is TRBV27 and J is TRBJ2-7, with 7 bases fitting TRBD2. There are 13 residues in the CDR3. Germline V gives CDR1 MNHEY, CDR2 SMNVEV (reference sequence). V lost 5 bases and J lost 3; bases outside the gene matches: 4. DNA of the CDR3: TGTGCCAGCAGTCCCGGACTAGTCTACGAGCAGTACTTC. Residues: CASSPGLVYEQYF.

This chain joins TRBV5-5 and TRBJ2-7, with 8 bases lining up with TRBD1. The CDR3 is 16 residues long. V lost 0 bases to trimming and J lost 0 bases; unmatched junction nucleotides: 5. Germline V CDR1 and CDR2: SGHKS, YYEKEE (reference sequence). This CDR3 reads CASSLGGTGSSYEQYF. The DNA of the CDR3 is TGTGCCAGCAGCTTGGGGGGGACAGGAAGCTCCTACGAGCAGTACTTC. The full variable domain, in which reference TRBV5-5 and TRBJ2-7 provide the parts outside the CDR3, is DAGVTQSPTHLIKTRGQQVTLRCSPISGHKSVSWYQQVLGQGPQFIFQYYEKEERGRGNFPDRFSARQFPNYSSELNVNALLLGDSALYLCASSLGGTGSSYEQYFGPGTRLTVT.

This clone was observed once. The rearrangement joins TRBV5-1 to TRBJ2-2, with 7 nucleotides matching TRBD1. This CDR3 has 15 amino acids. The germline V gene encodes CDR1 SGHRS and CDR2 YFSETQ. V trimming: 1 base; J trimming: 0 bases; junction bases outside the gene matches: 0. This CDR3 is CASSLQGANTGELFF. In DNA, the CDR3 is TGCGCCAGCAGCTTGCAGGGGGCGAACACCGGGGAGCTGTTTTTT.